The 18 T cell receptor beta chains listed next were all sequenced from one sample in a study of spatial heterogeneity in lung cancer. MiXCR was run by TCRdb on the 5' RACE reads, yielding one entry per CDR3 protein. The table records 20,000 to 30,000 distinct CDR3 sequences, roughly 12% of them present only once. As to time point: sample taken at primary tumor resection. No cells were sorted before sequencing. The whole RNA sequenced was extracted from tumor, nontumor lung or frozen PBMC. Sequencing was performed on PBMCs, taken at surgery. All receptors come from a female donor with early-stage non-small cell lung cancer.

This clonotype was seen repeatedly, ten times or more. This chain links TRBV28 with TRBJ2-1, with 15 nucleotides matching TRBD2. The CDR3 has 18 residues. Per the germline V gene, CDR1 is MDHEN and CDR2 is SYDVKM. The V segment lost 6 bases and the J segment 15 bases; nucleotides outside the gene matches: 21. The CDR3 sequence is CASSPAGGLAGGRGFVFF. CDR3 sequence (DNA): TGTGCCAGCAGCCCCGCCGGCGGACTAGCGGGAGGGCGAGGGTTTGTGTTCTTC. Full variable domain (rest looked up from reference TRBV28 and TRBJ2-1): DVKVTQSSRYLVKRTGEKVFLECVQDMDHENMFWYRQDPGLGLRLIYFSYDVKMKEKGDIPEGYSVSREKKERFSLILESASTNQTSMYLCASSPAGGLAGGRGFVFFGPGTRLTVL.

This clonotype was found many times. The chain links TRBV7-2 to TRBJ2-5, with 7 nucleotides matching TRBD1. The CDR3 is 14 amino acids. CDR1 and CDR2 from the germline V gene are SGHTA and FQGNSA. J gave up 5 bases and V 1 base, and 4 bases lay outside the gene matches. CDR3 residues: CASSLGGQSETQYF. CDR3 in DNA: TGTGCCAGCAGCTTAGGGGGACAGAGCGAGACCCAGTACTTC. The variable domain in full, with the rest retrieved from reference TRBV7-2 and TRBJ2-5, is GAGVSQSPSNKVTEKGKDVELRCDPISGHTALYWYRQSLGQGLEFLIYFQGNSAPDKSGLPSDRFSAERTGGSVSTLTIQRTQQEDSAVYLCASSLGGQSETQYFGPGTRLLVL.

Sample share makes this clonotype medium-sized. The chain combines TRBV28 with TRBJ2-1; 11 positions agree with TRBD2. CDR3 length: 19 residues. The germline V gene has CDR1 MDHEN and CDR2 SYDVKM. V shed 9 bases, J shed 4 bases, and the junction held 20 bases outside the gene matches. This chain's CDR3 is CASSSGALAGVLSYNEQFF. CDR3 sequence (DNA): TGTGCCAGTTCTAGCGGGGCACTAGCGGGAGTCCTCTCGTACAATGAGCAGTTCTTC.

This clonotype was observed at least ten times. The V gene is TRBV6-5, the J gene TRBJ2-3; TRBD2 aligns across 8 bases. J gave up 3 bases and V 9 bases, and 5 bases lay outside the gene matches. The germline gives CDR1 MNHEY, CDR2 SVGAGI. The CDR3 is 13 amino acids. The CDR3 nucleotides are TGTGCCAGTAGGAGCGGGGGTACAGATACGCAGTATTTT. It specifies CASRSGGTDTQYF.

This clonotype was counted a few times. This chain uses TRBV18 with TRBJ2-7; D is possibly TRBD1 or TRBD2 (7 bases each). V shed 4 bases and J shed 5 bases, with 12 bases lying between them. This CDR3 has 13 residues. Germline V gene sequence: CDR1 KGHSH, CDR2 LQKENI. CDR3 amino acids: CASSRAGGDEQYV. CDR3 bases: TGTGCCAGCTCACGGGCAGGGGGGGACGAGCAGTACGTC.

This clonotype was recorded many times. The chain joins TRBV13 to TRBJ1-2; D not certain. Trimming cost V 5 bases and J 4 bases, with 8 bases left between them. CDR3 length equals 12 residues. The germline V gene encodes CDR1 PRHDT and CDR2 FYEKMQ (reference sequence). Here the CDR3 reads CASSNGGYGYTF. CDR3 DNA sequence: TGTGCCAGCAGCAACGGTGGCTATGGCTACACCTTC.

This clonotype showed up many times. V and J are TRBV28 and TRBJ2-7; no firm D call. Deletions cut 6 bases from V and 9 bases from J, with 15 bases between. The CDR3 runs 12 residues. The germline V gene has CDR1 MDHEN and CDR2 SYDVKM. The DNA for the CDR3 is TGTGCCAGCAGGACGCTGGTTGGGCGGCAGTACTTC. It translates to CASRTLVGRQYF. Full variable domain (missing parts from reference TRBV28 and TRBJ2-7): DVKVTQSSRYLVKRTGEKVFLECVQDMDHENMFWYRQDPGLGLRLIYFSYDVKMKEKGDIPEGYSVSREKKERFSLILESASTNQTSMYLCASRTLVGRQYFGPGTRLTVT.

Ten or more counts support this clonotype. The J gene is TRBJ2-1, the V gene TRBV15, with TRBD2 as a possible D gene (7 bases). The germline V gene encodes CDR1 LNHNV and CDR2 YYDKDF (reference sequence). Trimming cost V 2 bases and J 5 bases, with 19 bases left between them. This CDR3 contains 17 residues. In DNA, the CDR3 is TGTGCCACCAGCAGAAACTTGGGGGGGGCCAGCAACAATGAGCAGTTCTTC. Translation: CATSRNLGGASNNEQFF.

This clonotype was detected many times. This sequence joins TRBV20-1 and TRBJ1-3; D is unclear. The CDR3 has 13 amino acids. The V and J ends lost 1 base and 4 bases respectively, with 8 bases between them. Germline CDR1 reads DFQATT; CDR2 reads SNEGSKA (reference sequence). This CDR3 reads CSARVSGGNTIYF. CDR3 nucleotides: TGCAGTGCTAGAGTCAGCGGGGGAAACACCATATATTTT.

This clonotype was detected ten times or more. J is TRBJ2-7 and V is TRBV28; the match to TRBD1 covers 11 bases. The CDR3 is 15 residues long. Unmatched junction bases numbered 6, after V lost 6 bases and J lost 2 bases. Per germline, CDR1 MDHEN and CDR2 SYDVKM. As DNA, the CDR3 is TGTGCCAGCAGAGTTGGACAGGGGGCCACCTACGAGCAGTACTTC. Its translation: CASRVGQGATYEQYF.

This clonotype was counted ten times or more. V and J are TRBV4-3 and TRBJ2-7, with TRBD2 matching 7 bases. Per germline, CDR1 LGHNA and CDR2 YSLEER. This CDR3 is 16 amino acids long. With 3 bases clipped from V and 3 bases from J, the junction kept 11 bases outside the gene matches. CDR3 sequence (DNA): TGCGCCAGCAGCCACCCGGGGCTAGCGGCGAGCTACGAGCAGTACGTC. It yields the protein CASSHPGLAASYEQYV.

A note on this clonotype: At one boundary the junction diverges from the germline segment, which might be a read error. CDR3 coding DNA: TGCGCCAGCGGCTTGGGAGGCAGCACTGAAGCTTTCTTT. This encodes CASGLGGSTEAFF. The V and J genes are TRBV5-1 and TRBJ1-1; no clear D. The CDR3 extends over 13 amino acids. In germline, CDR1 is SGHRS, CDR2 YFSETQ.

The rearrangement links TRBV11-2 to TRBJ2-1, with D possibly TRBD2 on 5 matching bases. Germline values: CDR1 SGHAT, CDR2 FQNNGV. CDR3 length: 12 amino acids. The V end lost 5 bases, the J end lost 8 bases, and 10 bases lay between the germline ends. The CDR3 spells CASSASSHEQFF. For the CDR3, the DNA is TGTGCCAGCAGCGCCTCTAGCCATGAGCAGTTCTTC. Using reference TRBV11-2 and TRBJ2-1 for the parts outside the CDR3, the full variable domain is EAGVAQSPRYKIIEKRQSVAFWCNPISGHATLYWYQQILGQGPKLLIQFQNNGVVDDSQLPKDRFSAERLKGVDSTLKIQPAKLEDSAVYLCASSASSHEQFFGPGTRLTVL.

This clonotype has just a few counts. The chain uses TRBV9 and TRBJ1-5; the D gene is possibly TRBD1 (5 bases). This CDR3 comprises 15 residues. Trimming pared 0 bases from V and 1 base from J, leaving 8 bases between. Germline V gives CDR1 SGDLS, CDR2 YYNGEE. The CDR3 protein is CASSVDGGSNQPQHF. In nucleotides, the CDR3 is TGTGCCAGCAGCGTAGACGGGGGGAGCAATCAGCCCCAGCATTTT.

This clonotype was recorded many times. The chain recombines TRBV6-6 with TRBJ1-2; D uncertain. Germline V gene sequence: CDR1 MNHNY, CDR2 SVGAGI (reference sequence). The CDR3 sequence is 15 residues long. Trimming took 2 bases from V and 4 from J, leaving 14 bases between them. The DNA for the CDR3 is TGTGCCAGCAGTTACGGTCCGGACGACCGCTATGGCTACACCTTC. This sequence encodes CASSYGPDDRYGYTF.

This clonotype came up many times. The chain uses TRBV3-1 and TRBJ2-7; tentative D call: TRBD2 (7 bases). The ends were cut back, 3 bases at V and 6 bases at J, with 24 bases in the middle. Germline lookup yields CDR1 LGHDT and CDR2 YNNKEL (reference sequence). The CDR3 loop spans 17 amino acids. The CDR3 DNA reads as TGTGCCAGCAGCCAGTCCCCTCGATCGACTAGCAGGGGCGAGCAGTACGTC. Translated: CASSQSPRSTSRGEQYV.

This clonotype was picked up many times. This rearrangement joins TRBV18 to TRBJ1-5; D not certain. The CDR3 contains 13 residues. V was clipped by 2 bases and J by 3 bases, with 5 bases between them. Germline assignment: CDR1 KGHSH and CDR2 LQKENI. The CDR3 DNA follows: TGTGCCAGCTCACCAGGGGACAATCAGCCCCAGCATTTT. Encoded protein: CASSPGDNQPQHF.

This clonotype has a count of ten or more. The chain uses TRBV4-3 and TRBJ1-2; D perhaps matches TRBD1 (5 bases). The V gene's germline CDR1 is LGHNA and CDR2 YSLEER. V lost 4 bases and J 8 bases, leaving 20 bases between the germline ends. The CDR3 totals 15 residues. CDR3 coding DNA: TGCGCCAGCAGCCTGGACAATTTTTCGGGGTTGGGCTACACCTTC. This translates into CASSLDNFSGLGYTF.